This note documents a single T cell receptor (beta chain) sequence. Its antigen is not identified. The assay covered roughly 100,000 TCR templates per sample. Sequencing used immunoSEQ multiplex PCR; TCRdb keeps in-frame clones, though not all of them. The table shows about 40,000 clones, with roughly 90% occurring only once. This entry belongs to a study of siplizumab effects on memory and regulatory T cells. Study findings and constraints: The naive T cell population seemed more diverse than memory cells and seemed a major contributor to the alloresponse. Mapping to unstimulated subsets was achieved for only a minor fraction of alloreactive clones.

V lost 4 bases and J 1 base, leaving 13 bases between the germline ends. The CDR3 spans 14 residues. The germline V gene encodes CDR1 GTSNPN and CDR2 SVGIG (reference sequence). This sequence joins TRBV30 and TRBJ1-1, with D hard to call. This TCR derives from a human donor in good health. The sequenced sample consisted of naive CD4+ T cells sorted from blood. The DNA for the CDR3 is TGTGCCTGGAACGGGTGGGGAGCGAACACTGAAGCTTTCTTT. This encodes CAWNGWGANTEAFF.